This T cell receptor (beta chain) was recorded in a study of T cells in Graves' hyperthyroidism and ophthalmopathy. J was trimmed by 4 bases and V by 1 base; bases with no gene match: 2. The germline gives CDR1 LNHDA, CDR2 SQIVND (reference sequence). The length of the CDR3 is 15 residues. Regarding the study as a whole: Ophthalmopathy onset followed model prediction by a median approximately 6.2 months.

Clinical symptoms, serum thyroxine and TRAb, thyroid ultrasound and orbital computed tomography were used for the diagnoses. Over 8 ml fresh peripheral blood yielded the PBMCs. Worth noting for this clonotype: Antigen: not known.

It was RNA transcripts that yielded the amplified TCR beta CDR3 regions. HTBI primers were employed in a first-round RT-PCR of the TCR CDR3. Using its own MiXCR run on the multiplex PCR reads, TCRdb lists one record per CDR3 protein. The table shows approximately 600,000 distinct CDR3 sequences, with around 14% occurring only once. The source is a young woman with Graves' ophthalmopathy. The chain uses TRBV19 and TRBJ2-1, with 9 bases lining up with TRBD2. Sequencing was done on a sample of blood. The CDR3 reads CASSIGTSAYNEQFF. The CDR3, as DNA: TGTGCCAGTAGTATAGGGACTAGCGCATACAATGAGCAGTTCTTC.